This T cell receptor beta chain was retrieved from a study of shared clonotypes between healthy human individuals. Study information: The study used three CD4 naive, three CD4 memory, two CD8 naive and one CD8 memory plate per donor.

Sequenced by immunoSEQ multiplex PCR; TCRdb stores in-frame clones only, minus some. The sample has over 2 million clones, around 92% seen once. The sequenced material came from naive CD4+ T cells from PBMCs. This sample's subset: CD45RA+ positively selected. This TCR came from a man aged 18-30 years in good health. Some clones in this sample may be carry-over from other donors' samples.

The CDR3 loop reads CASSPQWNYGYTF. CDR3 sequence (DNA): TGTGCCAGCAGCCCGCAGTGGAACTATGGCTACACCTTC. The J gene is TRBJ1-2, the V gene TRBV6-1; D call uncertain. Per the germline V gene, CDR1 is MNHNS and CDR2 is SASEGT. V lost 6 bases and J lost 2, with 10 bases in between. The CDR3 spans 13 residues.